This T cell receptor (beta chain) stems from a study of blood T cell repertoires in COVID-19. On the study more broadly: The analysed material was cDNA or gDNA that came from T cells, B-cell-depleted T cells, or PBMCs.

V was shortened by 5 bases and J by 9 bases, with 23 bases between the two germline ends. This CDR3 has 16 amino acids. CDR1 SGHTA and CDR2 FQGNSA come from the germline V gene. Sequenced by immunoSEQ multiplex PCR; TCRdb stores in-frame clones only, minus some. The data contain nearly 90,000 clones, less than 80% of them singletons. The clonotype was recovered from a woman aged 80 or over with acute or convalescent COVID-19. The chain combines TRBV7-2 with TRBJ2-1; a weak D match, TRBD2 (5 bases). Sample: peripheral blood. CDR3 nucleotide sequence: TGTGCCAGCAGCCCCTCACAACCCGGGGAAACGTCTGAGCAGTTCTTC. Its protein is CASSPSQPGETSEQFF.